A selection of T cell receptor beta chains follows, all from one sample in a study of sequential checkpoint blockade in melanoma. The protocol was immunoSEQ multiplex PCR, while the TCRdb copy is restricted to in-frame clones and leaves out a portion. The sample consists of about 6,100 clones, about a fifth of them appearing once. The sample consisted of tumor tissue (inferred from file names), taken from a patient given nivolumab and ipilimumab in sequence. The source is a human donor with melanoma. Each CDR3 is given with its conserved first and last residue. D genes are given only for firm matches. Rows give clone size only sometimes, using once, few, many, or a class for an expanded clone.

d_gene	abundance	v_gene	j_gene	CDR3nt	CDR3aa
.	.	TRBV18	TRBJ2-7	TGTGCCAGCTCACCCCGACTAGTTTTCATCCACGAGCAGTACTTC	CASSPRLVFIHEQYF
.	many	TRBV11-3	TRBJ2-3	TGTGCCAGCAGCCGACGGTCGCCCACAGATACGCAGTATTTT	CASSRRSPTDTQYF
.	many	TRBV11-1	TRBJ2-6	TGTGCCAGCAGCTGGGCCTCTTCGGGCCTCTCAGGGGCCAACGTCCTGACTTTC	CASSWASSGLSGANVLTF
.	many	TRBV4-1	TRBJ2-7	TGCGCCAGCAGCCGTGGGTCCTCCTACGAGCAGTACTTC	CASSRGSSYEQYF
.	.	TRBV19	TRBJ1-1	TGTGCCAGTAGCATACAGGGTACGAGCACTGAAGCTTTCTTT	CASSIQGTSTEAFF
TRBD2	medium-sized	TRBV11-3	TRBJ2-3	TGTGCCAGCAGCTTAGGTCCGGGAGGTCTCACAGATACGCAGTATTTT	CASSLGPGGLTDTQYF
TRBD2	.	TRBV11-3	TRBJ2-1	TGTGCCAGCAGCTTAGGGCTAGCGGGGGGAGCCTACAATGAGCAGTTCTTC	CASSLGLAGGAYNEQFF
.	medium-sized	TRBV6-8	TRBJ2-7	TGTGCCATCCAAGGGGAACACTACGAGCAGTACTTC	CAIQGEHYEQYF
.	few	TRBV6-8	TRBJ1-6	TGTGCCAGCAGTTTCCGCCAAGGGCGGTCACCCCTCCACTTT	CASSFRQGRSPLHF
TRBD1	.	TRBV19	TRBJ1-2	TGTGCCAGTAGTATGAGGACAGGGATTAACTATGGCTACACCTTC	CASSMRTGINYGYTF
.	.	TRBV6-8	TRBJ2-7	TGTGCCAGCAGTTACTCTCTTGGACCAGTAACCTACGAGCAGTACTTC	CASSYSLGPVTYEQYF
.	medium-sized	TRBV5-1	TRBJ1-5	TGCGCCAGCAGCCTTCGACGGGGATCCCAGCCCCAGCATTTT	CASSLRRGSQPQHF
TRBD2	.	TRBV19	TRBJ2-3	TGTGCCAGTAGTATAACTAGCGGGAGTCTAGATACGCAGTATTTT	CASSITSGSLDTQYF
.	.	TRBV19	TRBJ1-5	TGTGCCAGGCTCGACGGACCCAATCAGCCCCAGCATTTT	CARLDGPNQPQHF
TRBD2	many	TRBV11-3	TRBJ2-7	TGTGCCAGCAGCTGGTCTAGCGGAACCTACGAGCAGTACTTC	CASSWSSGTYEQYF
.	once	TRBV30	TRBJ2-4	TGTGCCGGAAGGGATACATTGACCAAAAACATTCAGTACTTC	CAGRDTLTKNIQYF
TRBD1	once	TRBV19	TRBJ1-1	TGTGCCAGTAGTATTTGGACAGGAAACACTGAAGCTTTCTTT	CASSIWTGNTEAFF
.	medium-sized	TRBV6-8	TRBJ1-3	TGTGCCAGCAGTTACGATTACACGAGCTCTGGAAACACCATATATTTT	CASSYDYTSSGNTIYF
.	many	TRBV6-8	TRBJ2-2	TGTGCCAGCGGTGTGGTCGGGGTCAGAACCGGGGAGCTGTTTTTT	CASGVVGVRTGELFF
TRBD1	.	TRBV6-8	TRBJ2-7	TGTGCCAGCAGTTACTCCACCGGGACAGGGGGCTACGAGCAGTACTTC	CASSYSTGTGGYEQYF
.	few	TRBV11-3	TRBJ1-1	TGTGCCAGCAGCTCCGGGCGGACCCGGACCACTGAAGCTTTCTTT	CASSSGRTRTTEAFF
TRBD2	many	TRBV11-3	TRBJ2-3	TGTGCCAGCAGCTTCTGGACTAGCTATCTCGCGCAGTATTTT	CASSFWTSYLAQYF
.	medium-sized	TRBV6-8	TRBJ2-1	TGTGCCAGCAGTAGCCTAGGGGGGCCTGAGCAGTTCTTC	CASSSLGGPEQFF
TRBD1	few	TRBV29-1	TRBJ1-1	TGCAGCGTCGCTGTTCTAGGACAGGGGGCGGTCACTGAAGCTTTCTTT	CSVAVLGQGAVTEAFF
TRBD2	few	TRBV11-3	TRBJ2-1	TGTGCCAGCAGCGGGGGACTAGCGACTACCTACAATGAGCAGTTCTTC	CASSGGLATTYNEQFF
.	.	TRBV6-8	TRBJ1-5	TGTGCCAGCAGTCCAAGACTCGGGACGAATCAGCCCCAGCATTTT	CASSPRLGTNQPQHF
.	.	TRBV23-1	TRBJ1-4	TGCGCCAGCAGTCAAAAGGTCGGGTGGAAACTGTTTTTT	CASSQKVGWKLFF
.	many	TRBV11-3	TRBJ1-6	TGTGCCAGCAGCTTAGAGTCGGGGAAGTCACCCCTCCACTTT	CASSLESGKSPLHF
.	.	TRBV29-1	TRBJ1-2	TGCAGCGTTGAAGAAGTAGAGGGGGAAGGCTACACCTTC	CSVEEVEGEGYTF
.	few	TRBV6-8	TRBJ1-5	TGTGCCAGCAGTTTCCTAACCCCGGGTCAGCCCCAGCATTTT	CASSFLTPGQPQHF
.	medium-sized	TRBV6-8	TRBJ1-4	TGTGCCAGCAGTTACTCGTGGGCAGGAACGCGTGAAAAACTGTTTTTT	CASSYSWAGTREKLFF
TRBD1	.	TRBV5-1	TRBJ1-5	TGCGCCAGCAGCTTGGGGACAGGGAATAGCAATCAGCCCCAGCATTTT	CASSLGTGNSNQPQHF
.	.	TRBV5-1	TRBJ2-3	TGCGCCAGCAGTTTTAGGGGGTTTAGCACAGATACGCAGTATTTT	CASSFRGFSTDTQYF
.	.	TRBV29-1	TRBJ1-1	TGCAGCGTTGATAGGGGATTGAACACTGAAGCTTTCTTT	CSVDRGLNTEAFF
.	.	TRBV11-3	TRBJ1-4	TGTGCCAGCAGCGCCCTGAGACAGGCACGGAAGGGAAAAACTGTTTTT	CASSALRQARKGKTVF
TRBD2	many	TRBV6-8	TRBJ2-5	TGTGCCAGCAGTGCGCCAAGGTGGGGGGGGATGGGTAGAGAGACCCAGTACTTC	CASSAPRWGGMGRETQYF
TRBD2	few	TRBV18	TRBJ2-1	TGTGCCAGCTCACGGGGACTAGCGGGAGTTGAGCAGTTCTTC	CASSRGLAGVEQFF
.	medium-sized	TRBV19	TRBJ1-2	TGTGCCAGTATGCAGGAATATGGCTACACCTTC	CASMQEYGYTF
TRBD1	.	TRBV15	TRBJ2-3	TGTGCCACCAGCAGCAATCCGGGACAGGGCCCAGATACGCAGTATTTT	CATSSNPGQGPDTQYF
TRBD1	.	TRBV5-1	TRBJ2-4	TGCGCCAGCAGAACGACCGGGACAGGGAAAAACATTCAGTACTTC	CASRTTGTGKNIQYF
.	few	TRBV11-3	TRBJ2-3	TGTGCCAGCAGCCCTATCGCGGGCCCTAGCACAGATACGCAGTATTTT	CASSPIAGPSTDTQYF
.	medium-sized	TRBV6-8	TRBJ1-5	TGTGCCAGCAGGCCCCCAACGGAGTATGACACAGTGTCTGATCAGTCCCAGCATTTT	CASRPPTEYDTVSDQSQHF
TRBD2	many	TRBV11-3	TRBJ2-1	TGTGCCAGCAGCTTAGACCCGGGGGGGTTTAATGAGCAGTTCTTC	CASSLDPGGFNEQFF
TRBD1	medium-sized	TRBV11-3	TRBJ2-2	TGTGCCAGCAGCTTAGACCGGACGTCCAGGGGGCGCGACACCGGGGAGCTGTTTTTT	CASSLDRTSRGRDTGELFF
.	medium-sized	TRBV19	TRBJ1-1	TGTGCCAGTAGTCGGGGCGACCACACTGAAGCTTTCTTT	CASSRGDHTEAFF
.	.	TRBV9	TRBJ2-7	TGTGCCAGCAGCCCCTACGAGGGTTCGGGGGAGCAGTACTTC	CASSPYEGSGEQYF
.	.	TRBV12-5	TRBJ2-7	TGTGCTAGTGGTTTGGCCCCTCCGCCGGGCCCCCAACCCCTCGAGCAGTACTTC	CASGLAPPPGPQPLEQYF
TRBD1	large	TRBV9	TRBJ2-3	TGTGCCAGCAGCCCCGGGGACAGTCAGTCAGATACGCAGTATTTT	CASSPGDSQSDTQYF
TRBD2	medium-sized	TRBV11-3	TRBJ2-3	TGTGCCAGCAGCTATAGCGGGACCACAGATACGCAGTATTTT	CASSYSGTTDTQYF
.	.	TRBV30	TRBJ2-1	TGTGCCTGGAGCACGGGGGCAGCCTACAATGAGCAGTTCTTC	CAWSTGAAYNEQFF
TRBD1	few	TRBV19	TRBJ1-1	TGTGCTGTAAAAAGGGGGCCCACTGAAGCTTTCTTT	CAVKRGPTEAFF
.	.	TRBV11-3	TRBJ2-3	TGTGCCAGCAGGAGGGACCGGACCTATACAGATACGCAGTATTTT	CASRRDRTYTDTQYF
TRBD1	many	TRBV11-3	TRBJ1-6	TGTGCCAGCAGCTTATTAGTACAGGGGCCTAATTCACCCCTCCACTTT	CASSLLVQGPNSPLHF